Below, 16 T cell receptor beta chains from the same sample are listed, as sequenced in a study of OX40 agonist ivuxolimab in advanced cancers. Assay: immunoSEQ multiplex PCR; the TCRdb copy retains only in-frame clones and omits some. The repertoire holds about 36,000 clones, with about 88% as singletons. The source material was CD4+ or CD8+ T cells sorted from blood, sampled in a trial of the OX40 agonist ivuxolimab. The receptors were sampled from an adult with an advanced solid tumor such as melanoma, head and neck, liver or kidney cancer.

J is TRBJ2-7 and V is TRBV5-1; D is uncertain. Trimming removed 4 bases at V and 7 bases at J, with 12 bases between. The germline CDR1 and CDR2 sequences are SGHRS and YFSETQ. There are 12 residues in the CDR3. The CDR3 loop is CASSHPGGEQYF. CDR3 sequence (DNA): TGCGCCAGCAGCCACCCCGGTGGTGAGCAGTACTTC.

This clone came up a few times. The rearrangement links TRBV21-1 to TRBJ1-1; the table's D call, TRBD1, was not checked against the DNA. TRBV21-1 counts as a pseudogene. The CDR3 has 14 residues. This CDR3 is CASSPGQMNTEAFF. DNA for the CDR3: TGTGCCAGCAGCCCGGGACAGATGAACACTGAAGCTTTCTTT.

This chain joins TRBV5-6 and TRBJ1-5; 11 nucleotides align to TRBD1. Losses at the gene ends were 1 base for V and 6 bases for J; bases not matched to a gene: 6. This CDR3 contains 16 residues. In germline, CDR1 is SGHDT, CDR2 YYEEEE. The CDR3 nucleotides are TGTGCCAGCAGCTTGCCTTCGGACAGGGGGCCTCAGCCCCAGCATTTT. This gives the protein CASSLPSDRGPQPQHF.

This chain uses TRBV28 with TRBJ1-1; tentatively, D is TRBD1 (6 bases). Trimming removed 5 bases from V and 0 bases from J, with 19 bases in between. In germline, CDR1 is MDHEN, CDR2 SYDVKM. This CDR3 is 17 amino acids long. The CDR3 DNA sequence: TGTGCCAGCAGTCCACCTGGGGCAGGGGCTATGAACACTGAAGCTTTCTTT. Its translation is CASSPPGAGAMNTEAFF.

The J gene is TRBJ2-7, the V gene TRBV6-5; 9 bases match TRBD1. V lost 0 bases to trimming and J lost 1 base; unmatched junction nucleotides: 1. The germline CDR1 and CDR2 sequences are MNHEY and SVGAGI. The CDR3 consists of 15 residues. CDR3 amino acids: CASSYSGTGSYEQYF. As DNA, the CDR3 is TGTGCCAGCAGTTACTCAGGGACAGGGTCCTACGAGCAGTACTTC.

The rearrangement links TRBV5-1 to TRBJ1-2; possibly TRBD1 for D (5 bases). This CDR3 region has 14 residues. The ends were cut back, 2 bases at V and 4 bases at J, with 12 bases in the middle. Germline V lookup: CDR1 SGHRS, CDR2 YFSETQ. The CDR3 sequence: CASSLSGAGYGYTF. In DNA, the CDR3 is TGCGCCAGCAGCTTATCTGGGGCGGGCTATGGCTACACCTTC.

As for this clone: Sequence at one end of the junction differs from germline and may be a read error. The chain uses TRBV9 and TRBJ2-1; D gene uncertain. The CDR3 is 13 residues long. CDR1 and CDR2 (germline): SGDLS, YYNGEE. CDR3 sequence: CTSSPRSNNEQFF. The CDR3 coding sequence is TGTACCAGCAGCCCCCGCTCAAACAATGAGCAGTTCTTC.

V is TRBV7-8 and J is TRBJ1-2; D is ambiguous. The V end lost 2 bases, the J end lost 0 bases, and 4 bases lay between the germline ends. CDR1 is SGHVS, CDR2 FQNEAQ, per germline. The CDR3 is 13 amino acids. CDR3 sequence: CASSLRANYGYTF. The CDR3, as DNA: TGTGCCAGCAGCTTACGAGCTAACTATGGCTACACCTTC.

The chain has TRBV6-5 and TRBJ1-2, with TRBD1 identical over 7 bases. This CDR3 is built from 13 residues. Trimming removed 2 bases from V and 7 bases from J; junction bases left unmatched: 4. CDR1 and CDR2 (germline): MNHEY, SVGAGI. The CDR3 DNA reads as TGTGCCAGCAGTTACGCACAGGGGACTGGCTACACCTTC. This encodes CASSYAQGTGYTF.

For this clone: Sequence at one end of the junction differs from germline and may be a read error. The chain is built from TRBV28 and TRBJ1-5; D is unresolved. Germline CDR1 MDHEN, CDR2 SYDVKM. The CDR3 is 13 residues long. CDR3 residues: CTSSFPPPRPQHF. The CDR3 DNA is TGTACCAGCAGTTTCCCCCCCCCGAGGCCCCAGCATTTT.

V gene TRBV6-5 combines with J gene TRBJ2-5, with D perhaps TRBD1 (6 bases). The CDR3 spans 12 residues. Per germline, CDR1 MNHEY and CDR2 SVGAGI. V was shortened by 6 bases and J by 1 base, with 6 bases between the two germline ends. This CDR3 is CASRTGQETQYF. In DNA form, the CDR3 reads TGTGCCAGCAGGACAGGCCAAGAGACCCAGTACTTC.

V gene TRBV4-1 combines with J gene TRBJ2-1; D gene unclear. This CDR3 is built from 16 residues. V gave up 0 bases and J gave up 6 bases, with 15 bases separating them. CDR1 is MGHRA, CDR2 YSYEKL, per germline. In DNA form, the CDR3 reads TGCGCCAGCAGCCAAGAAGCCTTAAGTGGGATCAATGAGCAGTTCTTC. As protein: CASSQEALSGINEQFF.

In nucleotides, the CDR3 is TGTGCCAGCAGCCGTACGCGGGAGACCCAGTACTTC. Its translation is CASSRTRETQYF. This chain connects TRBV14 to TRBJ2-5; D is uncertain. Germline V gives CDR1 SGHDN, CDR2 FVKESK. V lost 4 bases, J lost 5 bases, and 8 bases lay in between. The CDR3 covers 12 residues.

The genes are TRBV18 and TRBJ2-7; D is unresolved. CDR3 length: 13 amino acids. V shed 5 bases and J shed 3 bases, with 11 bases lying between them. Germline V gene sequence: CDR1 KGHSH, CDR2 LQKENI. The CDR3 DNA is TGTGCCAGCTCAACGGGTCAGCTCTACGAGCAGTACTTC. Encoded protein: CASSTGQLYEQYF.

This clone was picked up one time. This chain links TRBV18 with TRBJ2-7; 10 bases fit TRBD1. The ends lost 1 base at V and 5 bases at J; junction bases unmatched: 8. The CDR3 has 16 amino acids. Looked up from germline, CDR1 is KGHSH and CDR2 is LQKENI. The CDR3 reads CASSPHQGQGEHEQYF. The CDR3 nucleotides are TGTGCCAGCTCACCACACCAAGGACAGGGGGAACACGAGCAGTACTTC. Full variable domain (rest looked up from reference TRBV18 and TRBJ2-7): NAGVMQNPRHLVRRRGQEARLRCSPMKGHSHVYWYRQLPEEGLKFMVYLQKENIIDESGMPKERFSAEFPKEGPSILRIQQVVRGDSAAYFCASSPHQGQGEHEQYFGPGTRLTVT.

This chain connects TRBV6-1 to TRBJ2-1; 11 nucleotides line up with TRBD2. The CDR3 runs to 14 residues. V shed 5 bases, J shed 8 bases, and the junction held 5 bases outside the gene matches. Germline-derived CDR1 and CDR2 are MNHNS and SASEGT. The CDR3 protein is CASSYSGGADEQFF. The CDR3 DNA is TGTGCCAGCAGTTATAGCGGGGGGGCCGATGAGCAGTTCTTC.